This TCR beta chain was sequenced in a study of cytomegalovirus exposure and HLA in healthy donors. Of note for this clone: Its antigen is undetermined. Different DNA sequences within this sample yield the same CDR3.

Findings and limits, study-wide: The majority of TCR sequences were rare, yet some public TCRs appeared in many donors. In a later analysis, an Asian-associated ancestry cluster reportedly showed fewer N-insertions than the approximately 700-donor mean. TCR beta V segments were, for the most part, productive about 87% or about 30% of the time in an earlier analysis.

Primers included in the PCR were 60 Vbeta and 13 Jbeta primers. Clones were read by immunoSEQ multiplex PCR, and TCRdb kept only the in-frame ones, dropping some. Recorded for this sample: about 77,000 clones. The CDR3 sequence is 14 residues long. J gave up 4 bases and V 5 bases, and 7 bases lay outside the gene matches. Per germline, CDR1 GTSNPN and CDR2 SVGIG (reference sequence). The genes are TRBV30 and TRBJ2-3; 9 nucleotides match TRBD1. Sequences were obtained from PBMCs. This TCR was recovered from a man aged 50-60 years in good health and CMV-seropositive. The CDR3 region is CAWSRGQGPDTQYF. DNA of the CDR3: TGTGCCTGGTCCCGAGGACAGGGGCCAGATACGCAGTATTTT.